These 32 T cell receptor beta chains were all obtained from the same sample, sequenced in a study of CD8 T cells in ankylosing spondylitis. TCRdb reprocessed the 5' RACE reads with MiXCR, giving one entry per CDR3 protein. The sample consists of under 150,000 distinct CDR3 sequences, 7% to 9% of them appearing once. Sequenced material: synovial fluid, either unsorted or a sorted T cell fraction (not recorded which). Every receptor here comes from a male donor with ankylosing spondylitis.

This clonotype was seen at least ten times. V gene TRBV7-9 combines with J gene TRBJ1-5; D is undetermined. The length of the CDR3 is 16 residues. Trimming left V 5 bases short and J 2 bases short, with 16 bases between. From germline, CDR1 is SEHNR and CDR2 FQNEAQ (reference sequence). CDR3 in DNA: TGTGCCAGCAGCGTCGGTGGAGGGCGAGGCAATCAGCCCCAGCATTTT. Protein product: CASSVGGGRGNQPQHF.

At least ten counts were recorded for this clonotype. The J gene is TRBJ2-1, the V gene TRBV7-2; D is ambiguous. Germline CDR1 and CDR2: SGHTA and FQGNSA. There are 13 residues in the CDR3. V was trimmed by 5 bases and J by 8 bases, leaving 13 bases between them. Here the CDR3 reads CASSPFHIYEQFF. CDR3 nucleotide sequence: TGTGCCAGCAGCCCCTTCCATATCTATGAGCAGTTCTTC.

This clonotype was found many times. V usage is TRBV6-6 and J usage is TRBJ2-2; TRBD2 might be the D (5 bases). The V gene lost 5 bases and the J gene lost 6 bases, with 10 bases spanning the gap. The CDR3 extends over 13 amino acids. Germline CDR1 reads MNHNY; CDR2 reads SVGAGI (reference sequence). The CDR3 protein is CASSPREAGELFF. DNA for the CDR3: TGTGCCAGCAGTCCGAGGGAAGCCGGGGAGCTGTTTTTT.

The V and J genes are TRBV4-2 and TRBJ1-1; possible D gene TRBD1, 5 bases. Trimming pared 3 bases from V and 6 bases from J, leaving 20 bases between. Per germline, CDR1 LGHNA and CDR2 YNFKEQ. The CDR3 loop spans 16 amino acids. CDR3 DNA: TGTGCCAGCAGCCACTTCTTGGGGGGTGGGGAGGCTGAAGCTTTCTTT. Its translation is CASSHFLGGGEAEAFF.

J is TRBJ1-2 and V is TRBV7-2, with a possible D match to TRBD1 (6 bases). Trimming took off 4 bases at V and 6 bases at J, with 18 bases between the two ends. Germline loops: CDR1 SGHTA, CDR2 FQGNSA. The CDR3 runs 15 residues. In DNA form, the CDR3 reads TGTGCCAGCAGCTCAGTACGGAGGGGGATCAATGGCTACACCTTC. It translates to CASSSVRRGINGYTF.

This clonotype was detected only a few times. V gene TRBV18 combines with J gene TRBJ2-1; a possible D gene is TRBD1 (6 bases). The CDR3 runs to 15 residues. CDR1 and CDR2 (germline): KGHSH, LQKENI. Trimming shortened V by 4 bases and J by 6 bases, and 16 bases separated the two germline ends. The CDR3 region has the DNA TGTGCCAGCTCACGAAATTCGGACAGCTTCAATGAGCAGTTCTTC. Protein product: CASSRNSDSFNEQFF. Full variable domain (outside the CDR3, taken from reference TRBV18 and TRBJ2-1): NAGVMQNPRHLVRRRGQEARLRCSPMKGHSHVYWYRQLPEEGLKFMVYLQKENIIDESGMPKERFSAEFPKEGPSILRIQQVVRGDSAAYFCASSRNSDSFNEQFFGPGTRLTVL.

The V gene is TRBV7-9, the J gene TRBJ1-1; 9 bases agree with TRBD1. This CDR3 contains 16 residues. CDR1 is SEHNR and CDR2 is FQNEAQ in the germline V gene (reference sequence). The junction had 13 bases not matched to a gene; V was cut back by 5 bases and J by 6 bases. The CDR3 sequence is CASSLVRDRVAAEAFF. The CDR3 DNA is TGTGCCAGCAGCCTAGTTAGGGACAGGGTAGCCGCTGAAGCTTTCTTT.

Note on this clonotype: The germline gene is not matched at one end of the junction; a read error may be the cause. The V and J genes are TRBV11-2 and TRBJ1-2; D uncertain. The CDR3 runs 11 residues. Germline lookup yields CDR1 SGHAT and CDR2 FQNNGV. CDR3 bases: TGTGCCACCAGCGTGGGCTATGGCTACACCTTC. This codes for CATSVGYGYTF.

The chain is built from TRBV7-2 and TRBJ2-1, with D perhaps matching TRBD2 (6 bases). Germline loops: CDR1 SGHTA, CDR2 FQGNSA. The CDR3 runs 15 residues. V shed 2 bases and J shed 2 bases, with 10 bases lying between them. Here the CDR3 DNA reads TGTGCCAGCAGCTTAAGTAGCGGACCCTACAATGAGCAGTTCTTC. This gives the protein CASSLSSGPYNEQFF.

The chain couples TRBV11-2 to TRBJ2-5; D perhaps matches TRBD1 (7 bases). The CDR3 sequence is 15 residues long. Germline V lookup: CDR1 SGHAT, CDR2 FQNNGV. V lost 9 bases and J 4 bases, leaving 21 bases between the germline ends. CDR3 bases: TGTGCCAGTTCGCCCCAGGGGGGAGGTGGAGAGACCCAGTACTTC. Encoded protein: CASSPQGGGGETQYF.

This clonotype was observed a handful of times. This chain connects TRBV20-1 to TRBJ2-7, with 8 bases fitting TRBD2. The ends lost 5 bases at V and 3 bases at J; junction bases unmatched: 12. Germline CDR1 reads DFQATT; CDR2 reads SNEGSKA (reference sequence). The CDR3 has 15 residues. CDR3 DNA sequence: TGCAGTGCTCCTAGCCCGATGAGCGGGGGCTACGAGCAGTACTTC. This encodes CSAPSPMSGGYEQYF.

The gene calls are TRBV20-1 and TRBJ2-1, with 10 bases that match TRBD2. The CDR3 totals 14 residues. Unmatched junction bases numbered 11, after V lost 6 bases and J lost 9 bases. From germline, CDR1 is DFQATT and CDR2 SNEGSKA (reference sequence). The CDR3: CSAGSSGSSGEQFF. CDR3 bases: TGCAGTGCGGGTTCTAGCGGGAGTTCGGGTGAGCAGTTCTTC.

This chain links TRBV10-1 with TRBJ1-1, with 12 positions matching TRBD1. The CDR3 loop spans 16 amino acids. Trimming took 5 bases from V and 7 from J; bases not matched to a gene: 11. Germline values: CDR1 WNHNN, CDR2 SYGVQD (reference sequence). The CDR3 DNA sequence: TGCGCCAGCAGTAATTCGCGGGACAGGGGGCAAGGTGAAGCTTTCTTT. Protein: CASSNSRDRGQGEAFF.

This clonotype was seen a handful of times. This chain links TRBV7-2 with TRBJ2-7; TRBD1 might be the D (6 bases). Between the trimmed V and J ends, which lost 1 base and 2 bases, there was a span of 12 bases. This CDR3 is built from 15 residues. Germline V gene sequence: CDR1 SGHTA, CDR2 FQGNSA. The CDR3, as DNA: TGTGCCAGCAGCTTAGGGTGGGGGCCGGCCTACGAGCAGTACTTC. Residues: CASSLGWGPAYEQYF.

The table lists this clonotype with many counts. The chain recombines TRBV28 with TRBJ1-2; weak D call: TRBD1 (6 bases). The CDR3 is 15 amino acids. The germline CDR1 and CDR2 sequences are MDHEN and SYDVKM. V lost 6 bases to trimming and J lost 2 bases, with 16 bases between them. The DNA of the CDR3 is TGTGCCAGCAGCCCCGTTGACAGGCACAACTATGGCTACACCTTC. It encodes CASSPVDRHNYGYTF.

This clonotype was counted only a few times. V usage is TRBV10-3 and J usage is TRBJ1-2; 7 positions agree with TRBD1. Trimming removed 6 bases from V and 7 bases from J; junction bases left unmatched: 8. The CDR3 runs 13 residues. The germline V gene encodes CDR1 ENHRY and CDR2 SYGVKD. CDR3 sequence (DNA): TGTGCCATCAGCGACAGGGAGGATGGTGGCTACACCTTC. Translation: CAISDREDGGYTF.

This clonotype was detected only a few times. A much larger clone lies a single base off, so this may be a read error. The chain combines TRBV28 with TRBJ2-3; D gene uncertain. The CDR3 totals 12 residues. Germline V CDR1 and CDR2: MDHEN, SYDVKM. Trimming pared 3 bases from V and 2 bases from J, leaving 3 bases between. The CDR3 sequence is CASSFPTDTQYF. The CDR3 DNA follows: TGTGCCAGCAGTTTCCCCACAGATACGCAGTATTTT. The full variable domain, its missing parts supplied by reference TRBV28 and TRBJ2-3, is DVKVTQSSRYLVKRTGEKVFLECVQDMDHENMFWYRQDPGLGLRLIYFSYDVKMKEKGDIPEGYSVSREKKERFSLILESASTNQTSMYLCASSFPTDTQYFGPGTRLTVL.

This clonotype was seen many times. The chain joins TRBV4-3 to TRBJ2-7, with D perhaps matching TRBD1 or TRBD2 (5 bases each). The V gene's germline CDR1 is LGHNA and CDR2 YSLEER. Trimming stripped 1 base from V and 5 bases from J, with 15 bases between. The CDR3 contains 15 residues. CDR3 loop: CASSQVGQGVHEQYF. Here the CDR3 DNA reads TGCGCCAGCAGCCAAGTAGGGCAGGGAGTCCACGAGCAGTACTTC.

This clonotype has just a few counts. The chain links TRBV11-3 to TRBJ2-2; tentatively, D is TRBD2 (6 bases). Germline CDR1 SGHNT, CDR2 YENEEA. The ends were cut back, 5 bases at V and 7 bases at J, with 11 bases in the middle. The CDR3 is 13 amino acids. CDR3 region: CASSVSGHGELFF. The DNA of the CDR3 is TGTGCCAGCAGCGTTAGCGGTCACGGGGAGCTGTTTTTT.

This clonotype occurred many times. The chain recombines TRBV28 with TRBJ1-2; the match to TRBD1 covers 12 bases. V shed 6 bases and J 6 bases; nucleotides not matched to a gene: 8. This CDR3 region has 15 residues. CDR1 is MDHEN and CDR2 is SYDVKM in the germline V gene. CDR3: CASRAGTGGWDGYTF. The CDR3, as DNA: TGTGCCAGCAGGGCCGGGACAGGGGGCTGGGATGGCTACACCTTC.

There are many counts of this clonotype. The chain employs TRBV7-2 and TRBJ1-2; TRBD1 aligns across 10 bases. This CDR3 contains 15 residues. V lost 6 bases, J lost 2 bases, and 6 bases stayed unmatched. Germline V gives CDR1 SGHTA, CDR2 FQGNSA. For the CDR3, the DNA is TGTGCCAGCAGTTTTGGACAGGGGGTAAACTATGGCTACACCTTC. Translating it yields CASSFGQGVNYGYTF. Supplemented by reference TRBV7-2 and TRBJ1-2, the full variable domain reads GAGVSQSPSNKVTEKGKDVELRCDPISGHTALYWYRQSLGQGLEFLIYFQGNSAPDKSGLPSDRFSAERTGGSVSTLTIQRTQQEDSAVYLCASSFGQGVNYGYTFGSGTRLTVV.

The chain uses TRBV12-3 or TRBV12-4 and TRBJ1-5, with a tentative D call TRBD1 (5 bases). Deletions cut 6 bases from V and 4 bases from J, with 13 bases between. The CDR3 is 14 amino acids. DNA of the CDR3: TGTGCCAGCAGGACTCAAGGGGATAATCAGCCCCAGCATTTT. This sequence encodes CASRTQGDNQPQHF.

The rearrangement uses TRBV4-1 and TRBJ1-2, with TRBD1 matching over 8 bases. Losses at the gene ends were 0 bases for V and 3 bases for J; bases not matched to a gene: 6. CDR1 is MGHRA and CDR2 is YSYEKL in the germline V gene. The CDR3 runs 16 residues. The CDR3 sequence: CASSQELPGGDYGYTF. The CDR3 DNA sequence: TGCGCCAGCAGCCAAGAACTCCCAGGGGGCGACTATGGCTACACCTTC.

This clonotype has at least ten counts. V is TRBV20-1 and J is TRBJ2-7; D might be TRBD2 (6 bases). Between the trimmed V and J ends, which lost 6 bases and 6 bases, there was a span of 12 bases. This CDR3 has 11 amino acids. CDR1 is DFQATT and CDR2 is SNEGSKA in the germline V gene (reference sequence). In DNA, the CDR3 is TGCAGTGCAAAGCGGGTTACCGAGCAGTACTTC. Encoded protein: CSAKRVTEQYF.

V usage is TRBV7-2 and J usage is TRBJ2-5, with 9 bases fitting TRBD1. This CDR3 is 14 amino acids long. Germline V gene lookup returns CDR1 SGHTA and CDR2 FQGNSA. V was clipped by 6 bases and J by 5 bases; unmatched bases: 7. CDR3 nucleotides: TGTGCCAGCAGTTGGGACAGGGTTCAGGAGACCCAGTACTTC. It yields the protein CASSWDRVQETQYF.

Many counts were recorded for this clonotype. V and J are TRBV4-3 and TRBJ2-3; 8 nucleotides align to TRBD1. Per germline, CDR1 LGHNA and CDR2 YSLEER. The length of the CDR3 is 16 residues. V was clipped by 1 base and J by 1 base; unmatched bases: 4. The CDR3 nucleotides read TGCGCCAGCAGCCAAGTAGTGGGACAGGGCACAGATACGCAGTATTTT. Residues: CASSQVVGQGTDTQYF.

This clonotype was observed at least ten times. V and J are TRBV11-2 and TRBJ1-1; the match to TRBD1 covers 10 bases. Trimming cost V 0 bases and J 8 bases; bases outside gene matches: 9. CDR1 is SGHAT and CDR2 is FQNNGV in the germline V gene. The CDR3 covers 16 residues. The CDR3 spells CASSLDRDRGSLEAFF. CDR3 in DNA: TGTGCCAGCAGCTTAGATCGGGACAGGGGCTCCTTGGAAGCTTTCTTT.

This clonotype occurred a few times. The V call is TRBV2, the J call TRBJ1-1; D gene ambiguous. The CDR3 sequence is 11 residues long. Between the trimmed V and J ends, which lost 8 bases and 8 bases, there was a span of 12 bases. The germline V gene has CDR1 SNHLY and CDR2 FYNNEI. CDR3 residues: CASEYAAEAFF. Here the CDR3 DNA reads TGTGCCAGCGAGTATGCCGCCGAAGCTTTCTTT.

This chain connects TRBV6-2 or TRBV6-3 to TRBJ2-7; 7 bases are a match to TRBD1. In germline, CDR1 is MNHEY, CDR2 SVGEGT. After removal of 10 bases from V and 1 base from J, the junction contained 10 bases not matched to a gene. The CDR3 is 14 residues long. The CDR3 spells CAIQNPGGSYEQYF. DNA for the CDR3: TGTGCCATTCAGAATCCAGGGGGATCCTACGAGCAGTACTTC.

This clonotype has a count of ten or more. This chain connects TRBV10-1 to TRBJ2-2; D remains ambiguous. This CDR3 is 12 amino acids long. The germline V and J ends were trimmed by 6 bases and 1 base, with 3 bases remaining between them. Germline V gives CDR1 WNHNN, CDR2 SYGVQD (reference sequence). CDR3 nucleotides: TGCGCCAGCAGGGAGAACACCGGGGAGCTGTTTTTT. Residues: CASRENTGELFF.

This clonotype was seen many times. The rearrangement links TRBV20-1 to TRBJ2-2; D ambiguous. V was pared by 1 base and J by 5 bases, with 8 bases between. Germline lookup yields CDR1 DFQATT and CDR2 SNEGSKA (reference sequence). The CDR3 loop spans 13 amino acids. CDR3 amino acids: CSARAPYTGELFF. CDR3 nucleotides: TGCAGTGCTAGAGCGCCGTATACCGGGGAGCTGTTTTTT.

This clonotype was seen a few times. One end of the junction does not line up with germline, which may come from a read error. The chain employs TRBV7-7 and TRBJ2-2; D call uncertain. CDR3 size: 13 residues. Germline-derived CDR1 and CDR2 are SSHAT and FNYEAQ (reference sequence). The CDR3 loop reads CASRPSHTGELFF. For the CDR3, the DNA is TGTGCTAGCAGGCCCTCGCACACCGGGGAGCTGTTTTTT.